This TCR beta chain was captured by sequencing in a study of blood T cells in healthy people across ages. Study observations and caveats: Reliance upon unsorted PBMCs precluded definitive naive versus antigen-experienced comparison.

On this clonotype: Its antigen is as yet unknown.

Trimming took 2 bases from V and 2 from J, leaving 6 bases between them. This CDR3 has 13 amino acids. The germline gives CDR1 MNHNY, CDR2 SVGAGI (reference sequence). Primers used in a second PCR of roughly 7 to 11 cycles were a sample-barcoded 5' primer and a J-beta primer mix. A template-switch adaptor containing 12 random nucleotides labeled each cDNA molecule. In TCRdb, the 5' RACE reads were re-called with MiXCR into one record per CDR3 protein. Of around 790,000 distinct CDR3 sequences detected, approximately 48% appear once; the ten largest clones hold roughly 18%. Each donor was a healthy Caucasian individual from Russia, aged about 6 to 95. Donors gave around 10 milliliters of peripheral blood apiece.

Sequenced sample: blood. The receptor was isolated from a man aged 60 to 69 in good health. The chain couples TRBV6-6 to TRBJ2-5, with a weak D call TRBD2 (6 bases). Here the CDR3 DNA reads TGTGCCAGCAGTTACGGGACTCAAGAGACCCAGTACTTC. Translating gives CASSYGTQETQYF.